This note documents a single T cell receptor beta chain sequence. Its antigen is as yet unknown. TCRdb reanalysed the reads using MiXCR and keeps one entry per CDR3 protein. Of about 830,000 distinct CDR3 sequences in the sample, approximately 30% are singletons; the top ten hold under 15%. CDR1 SGHDT and CDR2 YYEEEE come from the germline V gene. CDR3 size: 12 residues. V was shortened by 3 bases and J by 7 bases, with 11 bases between the two germline ends. This specimen belongs to a study of T cell repertoires in cytomegalovirus infection. Looking at the study overall: Carrying CMV and the relevant HLA type showed in public TCR beta signatures. Study-wide findings and caveats: Within the response measured ex vivo, HLA-C-restricted CMV-specific TCR beta clonotypes were dominant. Cumulative public TCR beta family frequency identified carriers of CMV plus the relevant HLA.

Specimen: cultured CD8+ T cells from PBMCs, collected from culture after CMV antigen stimulation. The clonotype comes from a human donor in good health (CMV status not recorded). Some clones in this sample may be carry-over from other donors' samples. The chain employs TRBV5-6 and TRBJ2-7; D not resolved. This CDR3 reads CASSYRALEQYF. The DNA of the CDR3 is TGTGCCAGCAGCTACCGGGCCCTGGAGCAGTACTTC.